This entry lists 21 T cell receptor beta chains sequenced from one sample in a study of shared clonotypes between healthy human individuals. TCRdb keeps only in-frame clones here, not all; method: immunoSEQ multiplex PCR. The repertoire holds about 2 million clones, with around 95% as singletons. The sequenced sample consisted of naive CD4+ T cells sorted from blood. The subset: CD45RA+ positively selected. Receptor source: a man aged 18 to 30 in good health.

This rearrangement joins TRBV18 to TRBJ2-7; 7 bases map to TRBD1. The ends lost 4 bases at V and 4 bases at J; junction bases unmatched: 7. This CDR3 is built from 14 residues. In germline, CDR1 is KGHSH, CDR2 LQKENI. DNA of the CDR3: TGTGCCAGCTCACAGGGGGCAGGGCGGTACGAGCAGTACTTC. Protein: CASSQGAGRYEQYF.

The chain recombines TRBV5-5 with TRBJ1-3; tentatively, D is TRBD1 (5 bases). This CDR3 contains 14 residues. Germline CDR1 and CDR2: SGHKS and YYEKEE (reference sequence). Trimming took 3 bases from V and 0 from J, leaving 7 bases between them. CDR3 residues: CASSSGPSGNTIYF. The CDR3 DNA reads TGTGCCAGCAGCTCGGGACCCTCTGGAAACACCATATATTTT.

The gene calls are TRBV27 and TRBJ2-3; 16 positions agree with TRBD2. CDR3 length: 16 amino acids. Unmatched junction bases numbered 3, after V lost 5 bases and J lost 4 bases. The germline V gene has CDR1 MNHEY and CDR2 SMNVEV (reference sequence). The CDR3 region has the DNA TGTGCCAGCAGTCCCGGGACTAGCGGGGGGGCAGATACGCAGTATTTT. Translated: CASSPGTSGGADTQYF.

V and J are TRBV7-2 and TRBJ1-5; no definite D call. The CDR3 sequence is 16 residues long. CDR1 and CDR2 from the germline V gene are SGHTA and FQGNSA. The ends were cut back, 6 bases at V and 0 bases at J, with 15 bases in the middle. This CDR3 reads CASSAERLFSNQPQHF. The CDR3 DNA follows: TGTGCCAGCAGTGCCGAGCGTTTATTTAGCAATCAGCCCCAGCATTTT.

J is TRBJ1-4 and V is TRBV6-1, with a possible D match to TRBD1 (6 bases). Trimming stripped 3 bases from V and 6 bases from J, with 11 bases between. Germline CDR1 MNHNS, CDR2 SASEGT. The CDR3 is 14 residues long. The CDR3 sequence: CASSDRQEHEKLFF. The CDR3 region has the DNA TGTGCCAGCAGTGATAGACAGGAACATGAAAAACTGTTTTTT.

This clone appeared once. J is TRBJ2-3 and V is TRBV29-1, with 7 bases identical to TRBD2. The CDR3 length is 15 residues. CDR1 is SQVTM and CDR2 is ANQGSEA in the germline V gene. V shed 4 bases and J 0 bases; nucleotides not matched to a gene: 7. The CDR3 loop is CSVGRYSGSTDTQYF. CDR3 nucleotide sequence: TGCAGCGTTGGGCGCTATAGCGGGAGCACAGATACGCAGTATTTT.

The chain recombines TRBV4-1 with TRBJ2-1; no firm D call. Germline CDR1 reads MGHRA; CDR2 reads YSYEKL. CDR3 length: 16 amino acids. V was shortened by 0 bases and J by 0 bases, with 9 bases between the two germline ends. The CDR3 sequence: CASSQDISSSYNEQFF. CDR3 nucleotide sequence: TGCGCCAGCAGCCAAGATATTAGCAGCTCCTACAATGAGCAGTTCTTC.

The CDR3 DNA follows: TGTGCCAGCAGCCGTCGCGGCGGGGGGGCGGCAGATACGCAGTATTTT. Translation gives CASSRRGGGAADTQYF. V is TRBV7-8 and J is TRBJ2-3; 9 nucleotides line up with TRBD2. CDR1 is SGHVS, CDR2 FQNEAQ, per germline. J gave up 4 bases and V 5 bases, and 10 bases lay outside the gene matches. This CDR3 is built from 16 residues. Variable domain in full (rest from reference TRBV7-8 and TRBJ2-3): GAGVSQSPRYKVAKRGQDVALRCDPISGHVSLFWYQQALGQGPEFLTYFQNEAQLDKSGLPSDRFFAERPEGSVSTLKIQRTQQEDSAVYLCASSRRGGGAADTQYFGPGTRLTVL.

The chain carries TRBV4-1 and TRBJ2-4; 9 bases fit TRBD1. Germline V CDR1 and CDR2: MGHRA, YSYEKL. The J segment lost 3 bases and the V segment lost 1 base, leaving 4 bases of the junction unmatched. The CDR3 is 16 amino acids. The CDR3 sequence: CASSQGSGQGKNIQYF. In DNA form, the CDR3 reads TGCGCCAGCAGCCAAGGGTCGGGACAGGGCAAAAACATTCAGTACTTC.

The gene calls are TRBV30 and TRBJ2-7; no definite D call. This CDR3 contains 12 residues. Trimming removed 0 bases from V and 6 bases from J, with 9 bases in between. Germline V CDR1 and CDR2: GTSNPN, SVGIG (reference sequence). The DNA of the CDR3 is TGTGCCTGGAGTGTAAAGGTTGGCGAGCAGTACTTC. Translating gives CAWSVKVGEQYF. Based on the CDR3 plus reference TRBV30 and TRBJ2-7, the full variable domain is SQTIHQWPATLVQPVGSPLSLECTVEGTSNPNLYWYRQAAGRGLQLLFYSVGIGQISSEVPQNLSASRPQDRQFILSSKKLLLSDSGFYLCAWSVKVGEQYFGPGTRLTVT.

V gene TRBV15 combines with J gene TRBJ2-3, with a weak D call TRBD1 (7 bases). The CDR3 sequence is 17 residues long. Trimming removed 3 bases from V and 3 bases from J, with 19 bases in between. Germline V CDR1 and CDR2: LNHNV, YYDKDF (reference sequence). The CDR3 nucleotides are TGTGCCACCAGCAGGGGAGGACAGGCCCTCCTGACAGATACGCAGTATTTT. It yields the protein CATSRGGQALLTDTQYF.

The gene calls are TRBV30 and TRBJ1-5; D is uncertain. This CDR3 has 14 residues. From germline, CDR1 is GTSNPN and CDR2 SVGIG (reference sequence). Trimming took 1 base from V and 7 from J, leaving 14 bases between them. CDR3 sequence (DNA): TGTGCCTGGAGTGCCGGTCAGAAGGACCAGCCCCAGCATTTT. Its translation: CAWSAGQKDQPQHF.

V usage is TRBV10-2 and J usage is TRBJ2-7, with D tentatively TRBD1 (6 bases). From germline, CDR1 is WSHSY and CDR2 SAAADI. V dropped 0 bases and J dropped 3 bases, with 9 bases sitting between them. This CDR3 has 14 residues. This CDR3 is CASSESQGYYEQYF. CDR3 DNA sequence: TGCGCCAGCAGTGAGTCACAGGGTTACTACGAGCAGTACTTC.

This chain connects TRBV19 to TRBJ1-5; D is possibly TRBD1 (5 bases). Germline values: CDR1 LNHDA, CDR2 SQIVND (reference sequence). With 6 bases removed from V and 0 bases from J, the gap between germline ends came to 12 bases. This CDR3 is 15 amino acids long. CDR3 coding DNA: TGTGCCAGTAGATCGGGGGGATATAGCAATCAGCCCCAGCATTTT. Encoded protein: CASRSGGYSNQPQHF.

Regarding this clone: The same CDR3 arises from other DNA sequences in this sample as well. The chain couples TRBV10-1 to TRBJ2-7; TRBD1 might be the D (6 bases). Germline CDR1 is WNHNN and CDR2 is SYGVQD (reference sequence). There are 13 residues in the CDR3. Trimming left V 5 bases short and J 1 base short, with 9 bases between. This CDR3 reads CASSPGQSYEQYF. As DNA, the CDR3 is TGCGCCAGCAGTCCCGGACAGTCCTACGAGCAGTACTTC.

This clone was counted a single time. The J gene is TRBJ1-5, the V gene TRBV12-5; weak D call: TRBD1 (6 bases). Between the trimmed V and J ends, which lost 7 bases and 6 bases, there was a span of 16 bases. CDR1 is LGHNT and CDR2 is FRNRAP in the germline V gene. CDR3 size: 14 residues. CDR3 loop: CASAQGRGVQPQHF. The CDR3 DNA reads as TGTGCTAGTGCCCAGGGCAGGGGTGTTCAGCCCCAGCATTTT.

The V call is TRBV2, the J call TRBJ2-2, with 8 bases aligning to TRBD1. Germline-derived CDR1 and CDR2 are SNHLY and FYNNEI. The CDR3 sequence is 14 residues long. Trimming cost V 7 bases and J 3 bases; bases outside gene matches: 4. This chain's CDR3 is CASNGQGYTGELFF. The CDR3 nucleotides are TGTGCCAGCAATGGACAGGGATACACCGGGGAGCTGTTTTTT.

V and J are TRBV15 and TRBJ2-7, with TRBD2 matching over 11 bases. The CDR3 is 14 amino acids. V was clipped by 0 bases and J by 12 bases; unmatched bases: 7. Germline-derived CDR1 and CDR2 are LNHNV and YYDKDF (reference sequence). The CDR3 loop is CATSRDRLAGIRYF. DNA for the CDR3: TGTGCCACCAGCAGAGATAGACTAGCGGGAATTCGGTACTTC. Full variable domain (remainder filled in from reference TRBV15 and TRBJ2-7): DAMVIQNPRYQVTQFGKPVTLSCSQTLNHNVMYWYQQKSSQAPKLLFHYYDKDFNNEADTPDNFQSRRPNTSFCFLDIRSPGLGDTAMYLCATSRDRLAGIRYFGPGTRLTVT.

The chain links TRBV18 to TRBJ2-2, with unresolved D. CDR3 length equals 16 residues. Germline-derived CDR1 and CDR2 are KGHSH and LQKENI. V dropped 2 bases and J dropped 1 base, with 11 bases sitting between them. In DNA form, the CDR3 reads TGTGCCAGCTCACCATTAGGTGATCGGAACACCGGGGAGCTGTTTTTT. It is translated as CASSPLGDRNTGELFF. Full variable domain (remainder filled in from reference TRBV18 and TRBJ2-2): NAGVMQNPRHLVRRRGQEARLRCSPMKGHSHVYWYRQLPEEGLKFMVYLQKENIIDESGMPKERFSAEFPKEGPSILRIQQVVRGDSAAYFCASSPLGDRNTGELFFGEGSRLTVL.

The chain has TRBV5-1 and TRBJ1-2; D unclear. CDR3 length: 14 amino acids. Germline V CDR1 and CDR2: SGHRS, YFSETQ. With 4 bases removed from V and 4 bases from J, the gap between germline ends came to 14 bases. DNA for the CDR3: TGCGCCAGCAGCCCCAGGTGGCCGGGCTATGGCTACACCTTC. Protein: CASSPRWPGYGYTF.

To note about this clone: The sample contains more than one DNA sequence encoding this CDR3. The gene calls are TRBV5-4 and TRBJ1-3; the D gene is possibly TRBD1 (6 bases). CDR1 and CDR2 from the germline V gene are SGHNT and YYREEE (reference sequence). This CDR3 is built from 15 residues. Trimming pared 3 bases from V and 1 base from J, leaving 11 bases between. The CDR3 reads CASSSGQLSGNTIYF. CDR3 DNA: TGTGCCAGCAGCTCCGGACAGCTTTCTGGAAACACCATATATTTT.